This TCR beta chain is from a study of T cell repertoires in cytomegalovirus infection. Study context: Through public TCR beta signatures, both CMV infection and matching HLA type were indicated. Findings and limits, study-wide: What dominated the ex vivo response were HLA-C-restricted CMV-specific TCR beta clonotypes.

This clonotype was recorded at least ten times. Its antigen is as yet unknown. From the reads, TCRdb called clonotypes with MiXCR, one entry per CDR3 protein. The sample has hundreds of thousands of distinct CDR3 sequences, roughly a sixth seen once. The CDR3 loop spans 14 amino acids. V was shortened by 6 bases and J by 10 bases, with 19 bases between the two germline ends. Germline V gene data show CDR1 as SNHLY and CDR2 as FYNNEI. The sample comprised PBMCs. This chain uses TRBV2 with TRBJ2-1, with D possibly TRBD2 on 5 matching bases. This sequence originates from a human donor in good health (CMV status not recorded). Some clones in this sample may be carry-over from other donors' samples. CDR3 protein: CASRSGMGPSEQFF. DNA of the CDR3: TGTGCCAGCAGATCCGGGATGGGTCCCAGCGAGCAGTTCTTC.